One and the same sample provided the 23 T cell receptor beta chains below, sequenced in a study of cytomegalovirus exposure and HLA in healthy donors. Using immunoSEQ multiplex PCR, the repertoire was profiled, and TCRdb retains in-frame clones only, with some absent. The sample has 100,000 to 130,000 clones; 90% to 97% are singletons. The sample was PBMCs. Receptors were obtained from a woman under 30 in good health and CMV-seronegative.

V usage is TRBV19 and J usage is TRBJ2-7; a possible D gene is TRBD1 (6 bases). V was shortened by 3 bases and J by 4 bases, with 16 bases between the two germline ends. The length of the CDR3 is 15 residues. Looked up from germline, CDR1 is LNHDA and CDR2 is SQIVND (reference sequence). The CDR3 spells CASSMYGTTLYEQYF. CDR3 sequence (DNA): TGTGCCAGTAGTATGTACGGGACAACTCTGTACGAGCAGTACTTC.

This chain links TRBV6-5 with TRBJ1-2; the D gene is possibly TRBD1 (5 bases). Germline loops: CDR1 MNHEY, CDR2 SVGAGI. The CDR3 covers 12 residues. The V and J ends lost 4 bases and 4 bases respectively, with 7 bases between them. The CDR3 DNA reads TGTGCCAGCAGTTTAGACAGCTATGGCTACACCTTC. Its translation: CASSLDSYGYTF.

The J gene is TRBJ2-3, the V gene TRBV5-1, with D maybe TRBD2 (5 bases). Germline assignment: CDR1 SGHRS and CDR2 YFSETQ. The CDR3 is 15 residues long. Trimming left V 4 bases short and J 2 bases short, with 14 bases between. The CDR3 region is CASSGGRGYTDTQYF. In DNA form, the CDR3 reads TGCGCCAGCAGCGGCGGACGGGGATACACAGATACGCAGTATTTT.

The chain joins TRBV6-1 to TRBJ2-4; D perhaps matches TRBD1 (7 bases). CDR3 size: 16 residues. Trimming removed 3 bases at V and 0 bases at J, with 12 bases between. CDR1 and CDR2 (germline): MNHNS, SASEGT. The CDR3 DNA sequence: TGTGCCAGCAGTGACAGGGGGAGGCTAGCCAAAAACATTCAGTACTTC. Translated, it gives CASSDRGRLAKNIQYF.

The chain uses TRBV27 and TRBJ2-1; 9 bases match TRBD2. Germline CDR1 reads MNHEY; CDR2 reads SMNVEV (reference sequence). Trimming took 1 base from V and 6 from J; bases not matched to a gene: 10. This CDR3 is built from 17 residues. In DNA form, the CDR3 reads TGTGCCAGCAGTTTATTCCCCCTAGCGGGGTTTGGCAATGAGCAGTTCTTC. It codes for CASSLFPLAGFGNEQFF.

Comment on this clone: Distinct nucleotide sequences in the sample also encode this CDR3. The chain combines TRBV5-1 with TRBJ1-2, with 9 bases lining up with TRBD1. The CDR3 covers 14 residues. With V trimmed by 4 bases and J by 2 bases, 3 bases remained unmatched. Germline assignment: CDR1 SGHRS and CDR2 YFSETQ. The CDR3 DNA reads as TGCGCCAGCAGCGCCGGGACAGGGAACTATGGCTACACCTTC. Translation gives CASSAGTGNYGYTF.

About this clone: An end of the junction differs from the germline gene, which may be a read error. V usage is TRBV19 and J usage is TRBJ2-7; D may be TRBD2 (6 bases). Germline V gene data show CDR1 as LNHDA and CDR2 as SQIVND (reference sequence). This CDR3 has 14 amino acids. The CDR3 DNA sequence: TGTGCCAGTAGCATAGCCCCTGGGGGGAACGAGCAGTACTTC. As protein: CASSIAPGGNEQYF.

This chain uses TRBV30 with TRBJ2-5; 12 positions agree with TRBD2. Per germline, CDR1 GTSNPN and CDR2 SVGIG (reference sequence). The CDR3 is 14 amino acids. The trim removed 2 bases at V and 5 bases at J, leaving 3 bases unmatched. CDR3 in amino acids: CAWSSGLAGETQYF. The CDR3 coding sequence is TGTGCCTGGAGTAGTGGACTAGCGGGGGAGACCCAGTACTTC.

This sequence joins TRBV28 and TRBJ2-7, with TRBD1 identical over 7 bases. Trimming cost V 3 bases and J 2 bases; bases outside gene matches: 4. The length of the CDR3 is 14 residues. Germline V gene data show CDR1 as MDHEN and CDR2 as SYDVKM. The CDR3 region is CASSFKGGPYEQYF. As DNA, the CDR3 is TGTGCCAGCAGTTTCAAAGGGGGCCCCTACGAGCAGTACTTC.

The chain's CDR3 is CASSLANPGTGGVNEQFF. The CDR3 DNA reads TGTGCCAGCAGCTTAGCTAACCCCGGGACAGGGGGGGTCAATGAGCAGTTCTTC. The chain has TRBV7-6 and TRBJ2-1, with 11 bases that match TRBD1. The CDR3 covers 18 residues. The germline CDR1 and CDR2 sequences are SGHVS and FNYEAQ. Germline trimming cut 0 bases from V and 6 bases from J; bases unmatched to any gene: 10.

This chain uses TRBV5-4 with TRBJ2-1, with 9 bases that match TRBD1. CDR1 is SGHNT, CDR2 YYREEE, per germline (reference sequence). The J segment lost 6 bases and the V segment lost 0 bases, leaving 7 bases of the junction unmatched. The CDR3 consists of 16 residues. CDR3 sequence (DNA): TGTGCCAGCAGCTTGGATCCGGGACAGGGATCCAATGAGCAGTTCTTC. This encodes CASSLDPGQGSNEQFF. Together with reference TRBV5-4 and TRBJ2-1, the CDR3 gives the full variable domain: ETGVTQSPTHLIKTRGQQVTLRCSSQSGHNTVSWYQQALGQGPQFIFQYYREEENGRGNFPPRFSGLQFPNYSSELNVNALELDDSALYLCASSLDPGQGSNEQFFGPGTRLTVL.

The genes are TRBV27 and TRBJ1-2; D is unclear. The CDR3 is 14 amino acids. Trimming removed 5 bases from V and 4 bases from J, with 14 bases in between. Looked up from germline, CDR1 is MNHEY and CDR2 is SMNVEV (reference sequence). The CDR3 spells CASSPVRRFYGYTF. CDR3 coding DNA: TGTGCCAGCAGTCCCGTGAGGAGGTTCTATGGCTACACCTTC.

This sequence joins TRBV19 and TRBJ1-5; unclear D gene. CDR3 length equals 14 residues. V lost 3 bases and J lost 5, with 11 bases in between. Germline V lookup: CDR1 LNHDA, CDR2 SQIVND (reference sequence). Written as DNA, the CDR3 is TGTGCCAGTAGTATTTTGACACCCTATCAGCCCCAGCATTTT. Translation: CASSILTPYQPQHF. Looking up the rest from reference TRBV19 and TRBJ1-5 gives the full variable domain: DGGITQSPKYLFRKEGQNVTLSCEQNLNHDAMYWYRQDPGQGLRLIYYSQIVNDFQKGDIAEGYSVSREKKESFPLTVTSAQKNPTAFYLCASSILTPYQPQHFGDGTRLSIL.

The chain employs TRBV5-1 and TRBJ2-5; 11 bases line up with TRBD2. The V segment lost 0 bases and the J segment 3 bases; nucleotides outside the gene matches: 1. Germline-derived CDR1 and CDR2 are SGHRS and YFSETQ. The CDR3 is 15 amino acids. Here the CDR3 DNA reads TGCGCCAGCAGCTTGGGACTAGCGGGGAAAGAGACCCAGTACTTC. Translating gives CASSLGLAGKETQYF. Together with reference TRBV5-1 and TRBJ2-5, the CDR3 gives the full variable domain: KAGVTQTPRYLIKTRGQQVTLSCSPISGHRSVSWYQQTPGQGLQFLFEYFSETQRNKGNFPGRFSGRQFSNSRSEMNVSTLELGDSALYLCASSLGLAGKETQYFGPGTRLLVL.

The chain recombines TRBV14 with TRBJ2-7; 9 nucleotides align to TRBD1. Trimming removed 2 bases from V and 0 bases from J; junction bases left unmatched: 5. Germline values: CDR1 SGHDN, CDR2 FVKESK. This CDR3 has 16 amino acids. The CDR3 loop is CASSQTGTGSSYEQYF. The CDR3 nucleotides are TGTGCCAGCAGCCAAACCGGGACAGGGAGCTCCTACGAGCAGTACTTC.

This sequence joins TRBV5-1 and TRBJ2-5; the D gene is possibly TRBD1 (5 bases). With 5 bases removed from V and 3 bases from J, the gap between germline ends came to 8 bases. The length of the CDR3 is 12 residues. Germline V gives CDR1 SGHRS, CDR2 YFSETQ. CDR3 sequence: CASRSREETQYF. The CDR3 nucleotides read TGCGCCAGCAGGAGCAGGGAAGAGACCCAGTACTTC.

The V call is TRBV19, the J call TRBJ2-7, with 7 positions matching TRBD1. The junction had 6 bases not matched to a gene; V was cut back by 8 bases and J by 2 bases. CDR1 LNHDA and CDR2 SQIVND come from the germline V gene (reference sequence). The CDR3 is 13 residues long. The CDR3 here is CASSRDSTYEQYF. The CDR3 DNA follows: TGTGCCAGTTCCCGGGACAGCACCTACGAGCAGTACTTC.

This chain joins TRBV6-1 and TRBJ2-7; unclear D gene. CDR3 length equals 18 residues. Germline V gene sequence: CDR1 MNHNS, CDR2 SASEGT. Between the trimmed V and J ends, which lost 2 bases and 3 bases, there was a span of 23 bases. CDR3 amino acids: CASSEFPGSPSRHYEQYF. The DNA for the CDR3 is TGTGCCAGCAGTGAATTTCCAGGAAGCCCATCCCGTCACTACGAGCAGTACTTC.

The genes are TRBV2 and TRBJ2-6, with 7 bases that match TRBD2. This CDR3 is built from 14 residues. Germline V gives CDR1 SNHLY, CDR2 FYNNEI. After removal of 7 bases from V and 8 bases from J, the junction contained 8 bases not matched to a gene. The CDR3 spells CASNLWGGSNVLTF. CDR3 sequence (DNA): TGTGCCAGCAATCTATGGGGGGGGTCCAACGTCCTGACTTTC. The variable domain in full, completed from reference TRBV2 and TRBJ2-6, reads EPEVTQTPSHQVTQMGQEVILRCVPISNHLYFYWYRQILGQKVEFLVSFYNNEISEKSEIFDDQFSVERPDGSNFTLKIRSTKLEDSAMYFCASNLWGGSNVLTFGAGSRLTVL.

This sequence joins TRBV19 and TRBJ2-7; TRBD1 agrees at 10 bases. Germline CDR1 reads LNHDA; CDR2 reads SQIVND (reference sequence). This CDR3 comprises 15 residues. The J segment lost 0 bases and the V segment lost 3 bases, leaving 2 bases of the junction unmatched. The DNA of the CDR3 is TGTGCCAGTAGTATCAGGACAGGGGGCTCCTACGAGCAGTACTTC. Amino acid sequence: CASSIRTGGSYEQYF.

In this sample, this clone turned up once. The J gene is TRBJ2-7, the V gene TRBV19; D may be TRBD1 (6 bases). Trimming pared 3 bases from V and 2 bases from J, leaving 11 bases between. Germline loops: CDR1 LNHDA, CDR2 SQIVND (reference sequence). CDR3 length: 14 amino acids. This CDR3 reads CASSITGPAYEQYF. Here the CDR3 DNA reads TGTGCCAGTAGTATCACAGGGCCAGCCTACGAGCAGTACTTC.

The count of this clone is one. This sequence joins TRBV28 and TRBJ2-5, with 9 bases that match TRBD1. Per the germline V gene, CDR1 is MDHEN and CDR2 is SYDVKM. V shed 5 bases, J shed 5 bases, and the junction held 6 bases outside the gene matches. This CDR3 spans 14 amino acids. The CDR3 here is CASSIGQGWETQYF. The CDR3 DNA is TGTGCCAGCAGTATCGGACAGGGGTGGGAGACCCAGTACTTC.

The count of this clone is one. The chain is built from TRBV10-3 and TRBJ2-7, with D possibly being TRBD2 (7 bases). V dropped 3 bases and J dropped 4 bases, with 16 bases sitting between them. The CDR3 is 15 residues long. Germline assignment: CDR1 ENHRY and CDR2 SYGVKD. CDR3 amino acids: CAISEPQGREYEQYF. As DNA, the CDR3 is TGTGCCATCAGTGAACCGCAGGGGAGGGAGTACGAGCAGTACTTC.